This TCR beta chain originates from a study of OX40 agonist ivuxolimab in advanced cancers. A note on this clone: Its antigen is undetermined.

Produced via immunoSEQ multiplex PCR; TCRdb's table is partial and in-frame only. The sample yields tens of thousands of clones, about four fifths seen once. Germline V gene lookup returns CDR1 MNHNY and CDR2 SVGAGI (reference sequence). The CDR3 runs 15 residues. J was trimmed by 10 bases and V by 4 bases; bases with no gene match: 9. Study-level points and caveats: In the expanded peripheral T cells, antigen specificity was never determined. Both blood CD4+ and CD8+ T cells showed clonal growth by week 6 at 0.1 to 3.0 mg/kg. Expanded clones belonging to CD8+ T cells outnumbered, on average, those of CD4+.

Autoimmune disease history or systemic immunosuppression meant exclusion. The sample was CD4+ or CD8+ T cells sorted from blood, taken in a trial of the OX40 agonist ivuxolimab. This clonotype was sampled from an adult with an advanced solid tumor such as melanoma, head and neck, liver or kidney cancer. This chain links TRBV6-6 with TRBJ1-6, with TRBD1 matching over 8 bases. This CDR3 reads CASSFRQGLESPLHF. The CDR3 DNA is TGTGCCAGCAGTTTTCGACAGGGGTTGGAATCACCCCTCCACTTT.